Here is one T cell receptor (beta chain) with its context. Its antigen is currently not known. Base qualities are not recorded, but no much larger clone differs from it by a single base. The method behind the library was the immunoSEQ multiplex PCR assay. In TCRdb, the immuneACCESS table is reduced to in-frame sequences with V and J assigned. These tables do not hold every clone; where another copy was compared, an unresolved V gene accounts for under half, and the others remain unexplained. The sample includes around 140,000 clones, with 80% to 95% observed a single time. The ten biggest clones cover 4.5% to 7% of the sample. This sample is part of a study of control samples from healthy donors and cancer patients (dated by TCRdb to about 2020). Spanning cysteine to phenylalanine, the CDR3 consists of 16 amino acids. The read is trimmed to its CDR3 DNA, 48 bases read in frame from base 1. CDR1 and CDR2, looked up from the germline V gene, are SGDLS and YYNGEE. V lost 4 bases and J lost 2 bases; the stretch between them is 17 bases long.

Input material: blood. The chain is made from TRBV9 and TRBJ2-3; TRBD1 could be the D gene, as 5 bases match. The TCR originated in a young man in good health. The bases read TGTGCCAGCAGCCCCCTTGGGGCCCTTCCCACAGATACGCAGTATTTT. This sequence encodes CASSPLGALPTDTQYF.